The T cell receptor beta chain under discussion was sequenced for a study of blood T cell repertoires in COVID-19. Study information: The origin of the acute and convalescent COVID-19 samples was the United States, Italy and Spain. T cells, B-cell-depleted T cells, or PBMCs supplied cDNA or gDNA.

Germline CDR1 and CDR2: MNHEY and SVGAGI. V trimming: 6 bases; J trimming: 0 bases; junction bases outside the gene matches: 4. This CDR3 is 14 amino acids long. How the authors handled the data: From reference gene primer amplification, estimates of nucleated cell counts were derived. Measured with immunoSEQ multiplex PCR; TCRdb has only the in-frame clones, and not every one. The D gene and trimming were derived from the DNA, and the V and J assignments and clone size from that table. Of about 110,000 clones listed, roughly 88% are singletons. The specimen sequenced was peripheral blood. This clonotype was obtained from a man aged 45-65 years with active or convalescent COVID-19. V usage is TRBV6-5 and J usage is TRBJ1-1, with TRBD1 identical over 7 bases. The chain's CDR3 is CASRTGQLNTEAFF. The CDR3 nucleotides are TGTGCCAGCAGGACGGGACAGCTGAACACTGAAGCTTTCTTT.